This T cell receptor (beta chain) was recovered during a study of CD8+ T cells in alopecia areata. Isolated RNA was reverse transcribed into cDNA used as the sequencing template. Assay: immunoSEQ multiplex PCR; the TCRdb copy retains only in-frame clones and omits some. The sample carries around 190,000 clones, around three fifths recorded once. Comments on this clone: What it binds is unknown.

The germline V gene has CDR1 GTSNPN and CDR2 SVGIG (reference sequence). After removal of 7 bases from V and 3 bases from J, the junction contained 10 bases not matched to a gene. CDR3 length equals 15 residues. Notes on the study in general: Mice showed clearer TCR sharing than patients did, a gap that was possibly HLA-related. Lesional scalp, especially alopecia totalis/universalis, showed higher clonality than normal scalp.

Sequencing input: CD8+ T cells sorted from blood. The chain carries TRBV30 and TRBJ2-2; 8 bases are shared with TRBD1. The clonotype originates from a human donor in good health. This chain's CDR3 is CAFGGQGRDTGELFF. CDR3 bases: TGTGCCTTCGGAGGACAGGGACGGGACACCGGGGAGCTGTTTTTT.